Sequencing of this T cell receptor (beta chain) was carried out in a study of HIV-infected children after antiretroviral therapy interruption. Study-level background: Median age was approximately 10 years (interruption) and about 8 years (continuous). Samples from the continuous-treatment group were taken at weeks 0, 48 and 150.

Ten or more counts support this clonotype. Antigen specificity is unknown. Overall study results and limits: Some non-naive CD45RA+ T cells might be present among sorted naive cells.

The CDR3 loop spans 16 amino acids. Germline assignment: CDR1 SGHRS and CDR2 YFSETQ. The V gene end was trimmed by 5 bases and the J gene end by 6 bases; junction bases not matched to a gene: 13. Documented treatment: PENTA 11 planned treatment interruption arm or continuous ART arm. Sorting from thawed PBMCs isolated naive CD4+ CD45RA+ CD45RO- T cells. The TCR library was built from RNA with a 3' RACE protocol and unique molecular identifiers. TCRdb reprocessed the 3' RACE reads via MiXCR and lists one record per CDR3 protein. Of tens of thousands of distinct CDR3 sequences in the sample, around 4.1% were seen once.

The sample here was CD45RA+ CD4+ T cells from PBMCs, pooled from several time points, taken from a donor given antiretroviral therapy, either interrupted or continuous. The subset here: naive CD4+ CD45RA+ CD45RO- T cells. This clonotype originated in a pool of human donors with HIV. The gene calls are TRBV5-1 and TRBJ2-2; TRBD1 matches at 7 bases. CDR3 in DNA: TGCGCCAGCAGGACGATAGGGGACAGTCGTGCCGGGGAGCTGTTTTTT. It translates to CASRTIGDSRAGELFF.